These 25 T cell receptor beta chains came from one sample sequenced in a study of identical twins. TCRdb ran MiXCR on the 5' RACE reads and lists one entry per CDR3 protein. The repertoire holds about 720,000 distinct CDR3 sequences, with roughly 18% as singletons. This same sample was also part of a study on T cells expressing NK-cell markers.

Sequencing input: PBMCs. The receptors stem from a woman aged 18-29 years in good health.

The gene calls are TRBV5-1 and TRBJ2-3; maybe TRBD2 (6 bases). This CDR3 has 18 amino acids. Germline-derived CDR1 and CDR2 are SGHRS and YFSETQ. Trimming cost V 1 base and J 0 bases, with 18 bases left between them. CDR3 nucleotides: TGCGCCAGCAGCTTGTGGGGAGGACACGGTACTAGCACAGATACGCAGTATTTT. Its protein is CASSLWGGHGTSTDTQYF.

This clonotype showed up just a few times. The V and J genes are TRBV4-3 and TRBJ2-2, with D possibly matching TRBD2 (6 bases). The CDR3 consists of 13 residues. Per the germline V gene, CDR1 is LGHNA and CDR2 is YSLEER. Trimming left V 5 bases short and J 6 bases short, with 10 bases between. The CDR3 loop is CASSKTGAGELFF. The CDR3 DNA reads TGCGCCAGCAGCAAAACGGGGGCCGGGGAGCTGTTTTTT.

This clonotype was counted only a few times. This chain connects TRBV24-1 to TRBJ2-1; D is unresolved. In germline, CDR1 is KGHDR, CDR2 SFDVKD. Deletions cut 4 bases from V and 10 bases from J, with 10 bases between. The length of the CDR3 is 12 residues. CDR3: CATSDLGVEQFF. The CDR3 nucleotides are TGTGCCACCAGTGACCTAGGAGTAGAGCAGTTCTTC.

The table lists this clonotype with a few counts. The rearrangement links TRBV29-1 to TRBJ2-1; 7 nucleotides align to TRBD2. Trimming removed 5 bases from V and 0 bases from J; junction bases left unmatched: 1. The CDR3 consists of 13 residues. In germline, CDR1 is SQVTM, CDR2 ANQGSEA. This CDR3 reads CSVSGISYNEQFF. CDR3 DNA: TGCAGCGTTAGCGGGATCTCCTACAATGAGCAGTTCTTC.

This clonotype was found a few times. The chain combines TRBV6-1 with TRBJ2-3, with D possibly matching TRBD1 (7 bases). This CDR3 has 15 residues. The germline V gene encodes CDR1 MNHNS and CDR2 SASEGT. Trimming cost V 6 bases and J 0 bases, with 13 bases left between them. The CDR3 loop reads CASRAGQTSTDTQYF. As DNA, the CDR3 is TGTGCCAGCAGGGCGGGACAGACTAGCACAGATACGCAGTATTTT.

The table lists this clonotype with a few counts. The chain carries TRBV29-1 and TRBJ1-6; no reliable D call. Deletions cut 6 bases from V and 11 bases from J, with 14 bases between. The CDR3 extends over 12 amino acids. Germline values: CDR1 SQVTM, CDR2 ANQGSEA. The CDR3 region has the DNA TGCAGCGTAAGCGGCGTTGGGACACCCCTCCACTTT. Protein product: CSVSGVGTPLHF.

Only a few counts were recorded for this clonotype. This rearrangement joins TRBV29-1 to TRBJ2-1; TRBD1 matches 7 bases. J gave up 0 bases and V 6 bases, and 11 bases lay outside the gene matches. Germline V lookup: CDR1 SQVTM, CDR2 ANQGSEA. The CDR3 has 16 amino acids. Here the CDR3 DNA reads TGCAGCGTCGGGACAGTCAAGCTAAGCTCCTACAATGAGCAGTTCTTC. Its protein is CSVGTVKLSSYNEQFF.

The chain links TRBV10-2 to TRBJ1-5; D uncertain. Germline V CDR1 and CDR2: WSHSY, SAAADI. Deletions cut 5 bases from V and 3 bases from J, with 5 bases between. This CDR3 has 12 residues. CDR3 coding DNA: TGCGCCAGCAGTACAGTCAATCAGCCCCAGCATTTT. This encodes CASSTVNQPQHF.

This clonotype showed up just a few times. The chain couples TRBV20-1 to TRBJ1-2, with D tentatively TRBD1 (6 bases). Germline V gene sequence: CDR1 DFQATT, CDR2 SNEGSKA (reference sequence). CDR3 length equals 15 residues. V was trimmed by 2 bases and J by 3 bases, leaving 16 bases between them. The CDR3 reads CSARPIGGRYYGYTF. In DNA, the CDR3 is TGCAGTGCTAGACCCATCGGGGGCAGATACTATGGCTACACCTTC.

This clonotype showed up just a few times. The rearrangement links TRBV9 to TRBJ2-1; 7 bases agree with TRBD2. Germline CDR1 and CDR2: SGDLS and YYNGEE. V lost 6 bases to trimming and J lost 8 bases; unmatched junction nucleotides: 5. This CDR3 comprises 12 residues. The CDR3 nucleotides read TGTGCCAGCACGGGGGGTAGCGATGAGCAGTTCTTC. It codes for CASTGGSDEQFF.

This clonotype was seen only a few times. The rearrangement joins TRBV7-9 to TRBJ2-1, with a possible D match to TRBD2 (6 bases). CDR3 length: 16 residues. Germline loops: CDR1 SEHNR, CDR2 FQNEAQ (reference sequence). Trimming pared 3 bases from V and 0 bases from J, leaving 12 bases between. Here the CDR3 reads CASSFKRASSYNEQFF. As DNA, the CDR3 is TGTGCCAGCAGCTTTAAGCGGGCGAGCTCCTACAATGAGCAGTTCTTC.

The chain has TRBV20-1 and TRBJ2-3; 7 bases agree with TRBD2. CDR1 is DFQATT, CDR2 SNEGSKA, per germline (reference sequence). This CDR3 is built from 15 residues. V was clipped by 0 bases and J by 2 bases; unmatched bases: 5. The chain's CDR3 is CSARDASGATDTQYF. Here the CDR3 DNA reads TGCAGTGCTAGAGATGCTAGCGGAGCCACAGATACGCAGTATTTT.

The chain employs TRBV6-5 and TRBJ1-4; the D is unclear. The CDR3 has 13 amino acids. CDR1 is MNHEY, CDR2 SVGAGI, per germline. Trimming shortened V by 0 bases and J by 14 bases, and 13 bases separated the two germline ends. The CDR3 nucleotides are TGTGCCAGCAGTTACTCGACCCGGACTAGCCTGTTTTTT. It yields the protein CASSYSTRTSLFF.

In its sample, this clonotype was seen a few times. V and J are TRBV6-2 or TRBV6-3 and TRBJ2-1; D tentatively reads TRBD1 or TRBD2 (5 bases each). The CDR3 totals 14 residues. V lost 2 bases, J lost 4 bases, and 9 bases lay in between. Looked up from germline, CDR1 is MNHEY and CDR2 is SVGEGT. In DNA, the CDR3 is TGTGCCAGCAGTTACGGGGGAATTTACAATGAGCAGTTCTTC. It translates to CASSYGGIYNEQFF.

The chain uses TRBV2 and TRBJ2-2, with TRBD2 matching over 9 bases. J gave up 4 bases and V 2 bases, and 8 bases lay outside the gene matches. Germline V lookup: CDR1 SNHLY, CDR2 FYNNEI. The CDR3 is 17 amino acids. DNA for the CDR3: TGTGCCAGCAGTGAAAGGGGGCTAGCGGGGCCCACCGGGGAGCTGTTTTTT. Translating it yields CASSERGLAGPTGELFF.

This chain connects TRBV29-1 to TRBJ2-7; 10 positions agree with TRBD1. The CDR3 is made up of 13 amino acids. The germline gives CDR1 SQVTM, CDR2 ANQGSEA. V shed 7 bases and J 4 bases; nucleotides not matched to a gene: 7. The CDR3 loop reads CSAWGQGTYEQYF. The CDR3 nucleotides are TGCAGCGCCTGGGGACAGGGGACTTACGAGCAGTACTTC.

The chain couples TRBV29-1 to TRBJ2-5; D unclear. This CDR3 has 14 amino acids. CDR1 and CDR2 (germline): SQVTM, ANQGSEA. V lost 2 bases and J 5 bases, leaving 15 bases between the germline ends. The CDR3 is CSVEFSVRRETQYF. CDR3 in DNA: TGCAGCGTTGAATTTTCTGTTCGGCGGGAGACCCAGTACTTC.

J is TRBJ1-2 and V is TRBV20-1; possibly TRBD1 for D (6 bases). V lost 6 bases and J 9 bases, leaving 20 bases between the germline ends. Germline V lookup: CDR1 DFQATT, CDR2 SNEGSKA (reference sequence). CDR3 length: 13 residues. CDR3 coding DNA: TGCAGTGCGGCGGCCCGGACAGAAGGAAGCTACACCTTC. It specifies CSAAARTEGSYTF.

The CDR3 DNA is TGTGCCAGCAGCTTTGGGGAGAGCTCCTACAATGAGCAGTTCTTC. It specifies CASSFGESSYNEQFF. The chain uses TRBV7-6 and TRBJ2-1; tentatively, D is TRBD2 (5 bases). This CDR3 region has 15 residues. V shed 3 bases and J shed 0 bases, with 9 bases lying between them. Germline V gene sequence: CDR1 SGHVS, CDR2 FNYEAQ.

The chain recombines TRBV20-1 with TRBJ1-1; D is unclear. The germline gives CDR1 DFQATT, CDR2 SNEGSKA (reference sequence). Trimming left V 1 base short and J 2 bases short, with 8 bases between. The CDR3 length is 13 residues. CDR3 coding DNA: TGCAGTGCTAGAGGCAGGAGAAACACTGAAGCTTTCTTT. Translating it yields CSARGRRNTEAFF.

CDR3 sequence reads: CSSGGGETQYF. CDR3 DNA sequence: TGCAGCTCTGGCGGGGGAGAGACCCAGTACTTC. The gene calls are TRBV29-1 and TRBJ2-5; 7 bases match TRBD2. CDR3 length: 11 amino acids. CDR1 SQVTM and CDR2 ANQGSEA come from the germline V gene. The V gene end was trimmed by 8 bases and the J gene end by 4 bases; junction bases not matched to a gene: 4.

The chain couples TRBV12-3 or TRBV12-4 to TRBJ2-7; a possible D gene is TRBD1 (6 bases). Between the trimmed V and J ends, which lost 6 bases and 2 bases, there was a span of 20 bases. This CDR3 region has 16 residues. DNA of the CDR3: TGTGCCAGCAGCCCCTTCACAGGGACCAGGACCTACGAGCAGTACTTC. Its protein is CASSPFTGTRTYEQYF.

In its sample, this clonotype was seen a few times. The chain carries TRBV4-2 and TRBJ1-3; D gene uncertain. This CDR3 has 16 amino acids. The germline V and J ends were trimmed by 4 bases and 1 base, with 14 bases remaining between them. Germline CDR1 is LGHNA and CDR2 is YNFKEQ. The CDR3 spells CASSLGVGDSGNTIYF. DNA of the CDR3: TGTGCCAGCAGCCTGGGCGTGGGAGATTCTGGAAACACCATATATTTT.

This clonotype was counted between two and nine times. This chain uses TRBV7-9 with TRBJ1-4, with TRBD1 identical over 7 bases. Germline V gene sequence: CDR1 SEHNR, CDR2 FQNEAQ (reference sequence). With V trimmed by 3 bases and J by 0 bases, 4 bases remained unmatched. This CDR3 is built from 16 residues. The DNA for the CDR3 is TGTGCCAGCAGCTTGGGACAGTTTGCAACTAATGAAAAACTGTTTTTT. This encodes CASSLGQFATNEKLFF.

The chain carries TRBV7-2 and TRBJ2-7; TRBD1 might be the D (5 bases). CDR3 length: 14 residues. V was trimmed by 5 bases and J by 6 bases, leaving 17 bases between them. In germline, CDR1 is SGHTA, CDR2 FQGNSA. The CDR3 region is CASSRAQGTGEQYF. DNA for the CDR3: TGTGCCAGCAGCCGCGCCCAGGGAACGGGCGAGCAGTACTTC.